This is a list of T cell receptor beta chains from one sample in a study of CD8+CD57+ T cells in acquired aplastic anemia. TCRdb reanalysed the reads using MiXCR and keeps one entry per CDR3 protein. The data hold 210,000 or so distinct CDR3 sequences, with under 55% observed a single time. The sequenced sample was sorted CD4+, CD8+, or CD8+CD57+ T cells (not recorded which) from PBMCs. Receptor source: a human donor with aplastic anemia. Both conserved end residues are part of each CDR3. A D gene is named only where the DNA matches it firmly. Part of the rows lack a size; the others show once, few, many or a class for expanded clones.

clone_size: NA
d_call: TRBD1
j_call: TRBJ1-2
v_call: TRBV6-4
cdr3_nt: TGTGCCAGCAGTGACTCGTGGACAGGGGCAGGCTACACCTTC
cdr3_aa: CASSDSWTGAGYTF

clone_size: many
d_call: TRBD1
j_call: TRBJ1-2
v_call: TRBV20-1
cdr3_nt: TGCAGTGTCAAGCCGACCATAACAGGGGTCTATGGCTACACCTTC
cdr3_aa: CSVKPTITGVYGYTF

clone_size: many
d_call: TRBD1
j_call: TRBJ2-2
v_call: TRBV6-1
cdr3_nt: TGTGCCAGTCAAGGACAGGCGAACACCGGGGAGCTGTTTTTT
cdr3_aa: CASQGQANTGELFF

clone_size: NA
d_call: NA
j_call: TRBJ2-1
v_call: TRBV5-1
cdr3_nt: TGCGCCAGCTTGGAGGGGGGGGGGGGCTCCTACAATGAGCAGTTCTTC
cdr3_aa: CASLEGGGGSYNEQFF

clone_size: NA
d_call: NA
j_call: TRBJ1-1
v_call: TRBV15
cdr3_nt: TGTGCCACCAGCAGAGACCAGCACGTGGAATCTGAAGCTTTCTTT
cdr3_aa: CATSRDQHVESEAFF

clone_size: NA
d_call: TRBD1
j_call: TRBJ2-1
v_call: TRBV7-9
cdr3_nt: TGTGCCAGCAGCGGTAAAGGACAGGGGTTTACCAATGAGCAGTTCTTC
cdr3_aa: CASSGKGQGFTNEQFF

clone_size: many
d_call: NA
j_call: TRBJ1-5
v_call: TRBV20-1
cdr3_nt: TGCAGTGGAGGGAGGGATCAGCCCCAGCATTTT
cdr3_aa: CSGGRDQPQHF

clone_size: NA
d_call: TRBD1
j_call: TRBJ2-5
v_call: TRBV2
cdr3_nt: TGTGCCAGCAGATCCGGGACAGGGTTGGAGACCCAGTACTTC
cdr3_aa: CASRSGTGLETQYF

clone_size: many
d_call: NA
j_call: TRBJ1-6
v_call: TRBV5-6
cdr3_nt: TGTGCCAGCAGCTTGTCCCCAGGGACCTATAATTCACCCCTCCACTTT
cdr3_aa: CASSLSPGTYNSPLHF

clone_size: NA
d_call: TRBD1
j_call: TRBJ1-5
v_call: TRBV20-1
cdr3_nt: TGCAGTGCCAGTAGTATCCGCGGGACAGCCGATCAGCCCCAGCATTTT
cdr3_aa: CSASSIRGTADQPQHF

clone_size: NA
d_call: TRBD1
j_call: TRBJ1-1
v_call: TRBV20-1
cdr3_nt: TGCAGTGCTTCCTCCCCAGGGGGTCTGGGGGAAGCTTTCTTT
cdr3_aa: CSASSPGGLGEAFF

clone_size: NA
d_call: NA
j_call: TRBJ2-1
v_call: TRBV9
cdr3_nt: TGTGCCAGCAGCGTTGGTACAAATGAGCAGTTCTTC
cdr3_aa: CASSVGTNEQFF

clone_size: NA
d_call: NA
j_call: TRBJ1-6
v_call: TRBV7-2
cdr3_nt: TGTGCCAGCAGCTTGGTAGCAGTGTCCAGCGGTTCACCCCTCCACTTT
cdr3_aa: CASSLVAVSSGSPLHF

clone_size: many
d_call: TRBD2
j_call: TRBJ2-7
v_call: TRBV6-1
cdr3_nt: TGTGCCAGCAGTGAATCACGGACTAGCAATACCTACGAGCAGTACTTC
cdr3_aa: CASSESRTSNTYEQYF

clone_size: many
d_call: NA
j_call: TRBJ1-5
v_call: TRBV6-6
cdr3_nt: TGTGCCAGCAGTTACGTGGATAGCAATCAGCCCCAGCATTTT
cdr3_aa: CASSYVDSNQPQHF

clone_size: many
d_call: NA
j_call: TRBJ2-1
v_call: TRBV19
cdr3_nt: TGTGCCAGTAGTATCCGGGACTTAGTGTACAATGAGCAGTTCTTC
cdr3_aa: CASSIRDLVYNEQFF

clone_size: NA
d_call: TRBD1
j_call: TRBJ1-2
v_call: TRBV2
cdr3_nt: TGTGCCAGCAGTGAAAAATCGGGACAGGTGAACGGCTACACCTTC
cdr3_aa: CASSEKSGQVNGYTF

clone_size: NA
d_call: TRBD1
j_call: TRBJ1-2
v_call: TRBV10-2
cdr3_nt: TGCGCCACCTCAGACAGGGACGGCTACACCTTC
cdr3_aa: CATSDRDGYTF

clone_size: few
d_call: NA
j_call: TRBJ1-2
v_call: TRBV30
cdr3_nt: TGTGCCTGGAGTCCCGGGGGGACCTATGGCTACACCTTC
cdr3_aa: CAWSPGGTYGYTF

clone_size: few
d_call: TRBD2
j_call: TRBJ2-3
v_call: TRBV20-1
cdr3_nt: TGCAGTGCTAGAGGGGGACTAGCGGTTAGCACAGATACGCAGTATTTT
cdr3_aa: CSARGGLAVSTDTQYF

clone_size: many
d_call: NA
j_call: TRBJ2-5
v_call: TRBV11-2
cdr3_nt: TGTGCCAGCAGCTTAGGTGATGGGGTAGGAGAGACCCAGTACTTC
cdr3_aa: CASSLGDGVGETQYF

clone_size: many
d_call: TRBD1
j_call: TRBJ2-5
v_call: TRBV5-1
cdr3_nt: TGCGCCAGCAGCGGGGGGCAGGGGGCGCTTTCACAGACCCAGTACTTC
cdr3_aa: CASSGGQGALSQTQYF

clone_size: once
d_call: NA
j_call: TRBJ2-3
v_call: TRBV5-1
cdr3_nt: TGCGCCAGCAGCTTGGGGGGGGGCTCGGCCACAGATACGCAGTATTTT
cdr3_aa: CASSLGGGSATDTQYF

clone_size: NA
d_call: TRBD1
j_call: TRBJ2-6
v_call: TRBV5-4
cdr3_nt: TGTGCCAGCAGCATTTGGACAGGGCGGGGTGCCTCTGGGGCCAACGTCCTGACTTTC
cdr3_aa: CASSIWTGRGASGANVLTF

clone_size: many
d_call: NA
j_call: TRBJ1-3
v_call: TRBV19
cdr3_nt: TGTGCCAGTAGTATAGTAGGCAGGAGCTCTGGAAACACCATATATTTT
cdr3_aa: CASSIVGRSSGNTIYF

clone_size: NA
d_call: NA
j_call: TRBJ2-1
v_call: TRBV7-7
cdr3_nt: TGTGCTAGCAGCTTAGCGGCAACGGCTCAGGGCAATGAGCAGTTCTTC
cdr3_aa: CASSLAATAQGNEQFF

clone_size: many
d_call: TRBD2
j_call: TRBJ2-1
v_call: TRBV7-9
cdr3_nt: TGTGCCAGCAGCTTGCAGGCTAGCGGGGGTGAGCAGTTCTTC
cdr3_aa: CASSLQASGGEQFF

clone_size: NA
d_call: TRBD1
j_call: TRBJ2-7
v_call: TRBV7-6
cdr3_nt: TGTGCCAGCAGCTTAGGGACAGGAGCCTCCTACGAGCAGTACTTC
cdr3_aa: CASSLGTGASYEQYF